Listed here are 13 T cell receptor beta chains from one sample, sequenced in a study of neoadjuvant anti-PD-1 for oral cavity cancer. Some clones are missing from TCRdb's copy, which holds only in-frame ones; the method was immunoSEQ multiplex PCR. The sample holds about 15,000 clones; under 40% are singletons and the top ten take 39%. Described time point: after neoadjuvant nivolumab, at surgical resection. The sequences come from tumor tissue, collected after nivolumab (anti-PD-1) treatment. The receptor set was obtained from a person aged 40 to 85 with oral cavity squamous cell carcinoma.

This clone was detected many times. The J gene is TRBJ2-7, the V gene TRBV5-6; tentative D call: TRBD2 (5 bases). V lost 0 bases to trimming and J lost 0 bases, with 10 bases between them. There are 15 residues in the CDR3. Germline V CDR1 and CDR2: SGHDT, YYEEEE. The CDR3 loop is CASSLAGMSSYEQYF. Here the CDR3 DNA reads TGTGCCAGCAGCTTGGCGGGGATGTCCTCCTACGAGCAGTACTTC.

The chain joins TRBV4-3 to TRBJ1-1; tentative D call: TRBD1 (5 bases). CDR1 is LGHNA and CDR2 is YSLEER in the germline V gene. The CDR3 is made up of 15 amino acids. The V end was cut by 0 bases, the J end by 10 bases, with 18 bases between. This CDR3 reads CASSQDLGTGVGAFF. The CDR3 nucleotides are TGCGCCAGCAGCCAAGATCTCGGGACGGGGGTCGGAGCTTTCTTT.

Written as DNA, the CDR3 is TGTGCCAGCAGCTCTGACAGGGGACCCTACGAGCAGTACTTC. Amino acids: CASSSDRGPYEQYF. The chain carries TRBV7-9 and TRBJ2-7, with 8 bases identical to TRBD1. V shed 4 bases, J shed 2 bases, and the junction held 4 bases outside the gene matches. The CDR3 runs to 14 residues. The germline gives CDR1 SEHNR, CDR2 FQNEAQ (reference sequence).

The CDR3 bases are TGTGCCAGCAAACAGACAGGGGTGAACACTGAAGCTTTCTTT. This sequence encodes CASKQTGVNTEAFF. This chain connects TRBV2 to TRBJ1-1, with 8 bases lining up with TRBD1. V gave up 7 bases and J gave up 0 bases; unmatched junction bases: 4. The V gene's germline CDR1 is SNHLY and CDR2 FYNNEI. The CDR3 length is 14 residues.

This clone showed up just a few times. V usage is TRBV2 and J usage is TRBJ1-5; D may be TRBD1 (6 bases). With 8 bases removed from V and 1 base from J, the gap between germline ends came to 15 bases. In germline, CDR1 is SNHLY, CDR2 FYNNEI. This CDR3 comprises 15 residues. CDR3 region: CASVASGQSNQPQHF. The CDR3 DNA reads as TGTGCCAGCGTTGCCTCGGGACAAAGCAATCAGCCCCAGCATTTT.

V gene TRBV27 combines with J gene TRBJ2-7; 10 nucleotides line up with TRBD1. Losses at the gene ends were 4 bases for V and 3 bases for J; bases not matched to a gene: 3. The V gene's germline CDR1 is MNHEY and CDR2 SMNVEV (reference sequence). The CDR3 spans 14 residues. The CDR3 bases are TGTGCCAGCAGTTCAAGGACAGGGGGCTACGAGCAGTACTTC. Translation: CASSSRTGGYEQYF.

This chain uses TRBV5-4 with TRBJ2-5; possible D gene TRBD2, 5 bases. V was clipped by 4 bases and J by 7 bases, with 14 bases between them. The CDR3 contains 13 residues. Germline CDR1 reads SGHNT; CDR2 reads YYREEE (reference sequence). DNA for the CDR3: TGTGCCAGCAGCGGCGGAGGATGGACGACCCAGTACTTC. This codes for CASSGGGWTTQYF.

The table lists this clone with a few counts. The chain links TRBV6-6 to TRBJ2-7, with 7 bases that match TRBD1. V shed 6 bases and J 1 base; nucleotides not matched to a gene: 6. CDR1 is MNHNY, CDR2 SVGAGI, per germline (reference sequence). This CDR3 region has 14 residues. CDR3 amino acids: CASSRRQGSYEQYF. The DNA of the CDR3 is TGTGCCAGCAGCCGTCGACAGGGTTCCTACGAGCAGTACTTC.

This clone has more than one count but fewer than ten. The genes are TRBV5-4 and TRBJ1-2; D is possibly TRBD1 (5 bases). Germline V lookup: CDR1 SGHNT, CDR2 YYREEE (reference sequence). CDR3 length: 12 residues. Trimming removed 0 bases from V and 8 bases from J, with 8 bases in between. The CDR3 protein is CASSLDRSGYTF. CDR3 DNA sequence: TGTGCCAGCAGCTTGGACAGGAGCGGCTACACCTTC.

This clone is deemed medium-sized (0.01 to 0.1%). The chain couples TRBV5-6 to TRBJ1-4; D ambiguous. Germline V gene data show CDR1 as SGHDT and CDR2 as YYEEEE. This CDR3 contains 15 residues. V gave up 0 bases and J gave up 3 bases, with 9 bases separating them. As DNA, the CDR3 is TGTGCCAGCAGCTTGGCCGAGGCGGCTAATGAAAAACTGTTTTTT. It encodes CASSLAEAANEKLFF.

In this sample, this clone turned up many times. The genes are TRBV5-1 and TRBJ2-1, with a tentative D call TRBD2 (5 bases). Germline V gives CDR1 SGHRS, CDR2 YFSETQ. Trimming pared 0 bases from V and 0 bases from J, leaving 7 bases between. CDR3 length equals 15 residues. CDR3 amino acids: CASSLEGVSYNEQFF. The DNA of the CDR3 is TGCGCCAGCAGCTTGGAGGGAGTCTCCTACAATGAGCAGTTCTTC.

The chain employs TRBV7-6 and TRBJ1-5, with unresolved D. With 5 bases removed from V and 7 bases from J, the gap between germline ends came to 12 bases. This CDR3 region has 13 residues. Germline CDR1 reads SGHVS; CDR2 reads FNYEAQ. Written as DNA, the CDR3 is TGTGCCAGCAGCCCCGCTACAAGGCAGCCCCAGCATTTT. It is translated as CASSPATRQPQHF.

On this clone: Compared with germline, one end of the junction differs, possibly owing to a read error. This sequence joins TRBV7-8 and TRBJ1-2; TRBD1 is a possible D gene (5 bases). CDR1 and CDR2 (germline): SGHVS, FQNEAQ. The CDR3 consists of 15 residues. The CDR3 spells CASSLAAGLGRGYTF. For the CDR3, the DNA is TGTGCCAGCAGTTTAGCCGCAGGGCTGGGTAGGGGCTACACCTTC.